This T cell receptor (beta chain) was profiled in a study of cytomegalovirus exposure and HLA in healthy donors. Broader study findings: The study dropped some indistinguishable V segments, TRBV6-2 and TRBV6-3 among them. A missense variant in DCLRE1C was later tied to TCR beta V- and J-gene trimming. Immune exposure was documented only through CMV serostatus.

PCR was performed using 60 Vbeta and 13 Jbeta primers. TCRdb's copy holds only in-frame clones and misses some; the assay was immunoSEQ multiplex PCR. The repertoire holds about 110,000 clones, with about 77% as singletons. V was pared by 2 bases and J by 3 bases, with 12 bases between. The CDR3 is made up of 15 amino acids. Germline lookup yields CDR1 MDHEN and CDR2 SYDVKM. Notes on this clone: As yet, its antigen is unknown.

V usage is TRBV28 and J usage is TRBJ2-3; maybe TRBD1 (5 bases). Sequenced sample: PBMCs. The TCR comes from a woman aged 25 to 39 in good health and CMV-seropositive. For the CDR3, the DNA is TGTGCCAGCAGTTTAGGCGGTAGGGGTACAGATACGCAGTATTTT. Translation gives CASSLGGRGTDTQYF. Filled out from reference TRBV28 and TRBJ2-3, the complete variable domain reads DVKVTQSSRYLVKRTGEKVFLECVQDMDHENMFWYRQDPGLGLRLIYFSYDVKMKEKGDIPEGYSVSREKKERFSLILESASTNQTSMYLCASSLGGRGTDTQYFGPGTRLTVL.